The source of this T cell receptor (beta chain) is a study of regulatory T cells in long-lasting Graves disease. Study overall: Over 5 years of antithyroid drugs plus positive TSH receptor antibodies defined persistent Graves' disease.

Study-level findings and limits: Accuracy could have been hurt by small sample size. Persistent disease was associated with favored TRBV28 usage and with favored use of TRBJ1-2 and TRBJ2-5.

The CDR3 runs to 15 residues. The V gene end was trimmed by 5 bases and the J gene end by 3 bases; junction bases not matched to a gene: 6. Germline V lookup: CDR1 PRHDT, CDR2 FYEKMQ (reference sequence). Ten or more counts support this clonotype. Its antigen is still unknown. Time point noted: persistent/refractory GD, antithyroid drugs over 5 years with positive TRAb. PBMCs were the source of the RNA used for TCR sequencing. Construction of the TCR beta libraries employed iRepertoire HTBI primers in conjunction with Arm-PCR of CDR3 regions. One entry per CDR3 protein, called by TCRdb with MiXCR from the multiplex PCR reads. The sample consists of 400,000 to 500,000 distinct CDR3 sequences, 21% of them appearing once.

This specimen was peripheral blood mononuclear cells (PBMCs), taken when the disease was refractory, from a patient treated with antithyroid drugs. The TCR was taken from a female donor with Graves disease. This chain connects TRBV13 to TRBJ2-7; 11 nucleotides match TRBD1. The chain's CDR3 is CASSQDRGRSYEQYF. The CDR3 coding sequence is TGTGCCAGCAGCCAGGACAGGGGGCGTAGCTACGAGCAGTACTTC.